Shown below are 4 T cell receptor beta chains from a single sample sequenced in a study of blood T cells in healthy people across ages. It was with a sample-barcoded 5' primer and a J-beta primer mix that a second PCR of roughly 7 to 11 cycles was run. TCRdb used MiXCR to reprocess the 5' RACE reads, holding one entry per CDR3 protein. The repertoire holds approximately 1,000,000 distinct CDR3 sequences, with roughly 45% as singletons. The sample consisted of blood. The receptors here all came from a woman aged 55 to 70 in good health.

This clonotype was seen at least ten times. The chain recombines TRBV6-5 with TRBJ1-2, with D possibly matching TRBD1 (5 bases). Trimming cost V 11 bases and J 2 bases, with 15 bases left between them. Germline CDR1 and CDR2: MNHEY and SVGAGI. CDR3 size: 13 residues. For the CDR3, the DNA is TGTGCCTCTCGGGCCGGGGGGAACTATGGCTACACCTTC. It yields the protein CASRAGGNYGYTF.

This clonotype showed up many times. The chain is built from TRBV29-1 and TRBJ2-4; 8 nucleotides align to TRBD1. This CDR3 is 13 amino acids long. V shed 5 bases, J shed 3 bases, and the junction held 3 bases outside the gene matches. Germline assignment: CDR1 SQVTM and CDR2 ANQGSEA. The CDR3 here is CSVTTGVKNIQYF. CDR3 in DNA: TGCAGCGTTACGACAGGGGTCAAAAACATTCAGTACTTC.

Worth noting for this clonotype: At one end, the junction sequence differs from germline, possibly due to a read error. The CDR3 region is CASSLRTGAYVQYF. The CDR3 coding sequence is TGCGCCAGCAGCTTAAGGACCGGAGCCTACGTGCAGTACTTC. The chain joins TRBV5-1 to TRBJ2-7, with D unclear. The CDR3 runs 14 residues. Germline values: CDR1 SGHRS, CDR2 YFSETQ.

The rearrangement links TRBV5-1 to TRBJ1-6; D gene unclear. Germline loops: CDR1 SGHRS, CDR2 YFSETQ. The CDR3 consists of 13 residues. Trimming stripped 0 bases from V and 9 bases from J, with 7 bases between. CDR3 protein: CASSLVSGSPLHF. The CDR3 DNA follows: TGCGCCAGCAGCTTGGTTTCTGGTTCACCCCTCCACTTT.